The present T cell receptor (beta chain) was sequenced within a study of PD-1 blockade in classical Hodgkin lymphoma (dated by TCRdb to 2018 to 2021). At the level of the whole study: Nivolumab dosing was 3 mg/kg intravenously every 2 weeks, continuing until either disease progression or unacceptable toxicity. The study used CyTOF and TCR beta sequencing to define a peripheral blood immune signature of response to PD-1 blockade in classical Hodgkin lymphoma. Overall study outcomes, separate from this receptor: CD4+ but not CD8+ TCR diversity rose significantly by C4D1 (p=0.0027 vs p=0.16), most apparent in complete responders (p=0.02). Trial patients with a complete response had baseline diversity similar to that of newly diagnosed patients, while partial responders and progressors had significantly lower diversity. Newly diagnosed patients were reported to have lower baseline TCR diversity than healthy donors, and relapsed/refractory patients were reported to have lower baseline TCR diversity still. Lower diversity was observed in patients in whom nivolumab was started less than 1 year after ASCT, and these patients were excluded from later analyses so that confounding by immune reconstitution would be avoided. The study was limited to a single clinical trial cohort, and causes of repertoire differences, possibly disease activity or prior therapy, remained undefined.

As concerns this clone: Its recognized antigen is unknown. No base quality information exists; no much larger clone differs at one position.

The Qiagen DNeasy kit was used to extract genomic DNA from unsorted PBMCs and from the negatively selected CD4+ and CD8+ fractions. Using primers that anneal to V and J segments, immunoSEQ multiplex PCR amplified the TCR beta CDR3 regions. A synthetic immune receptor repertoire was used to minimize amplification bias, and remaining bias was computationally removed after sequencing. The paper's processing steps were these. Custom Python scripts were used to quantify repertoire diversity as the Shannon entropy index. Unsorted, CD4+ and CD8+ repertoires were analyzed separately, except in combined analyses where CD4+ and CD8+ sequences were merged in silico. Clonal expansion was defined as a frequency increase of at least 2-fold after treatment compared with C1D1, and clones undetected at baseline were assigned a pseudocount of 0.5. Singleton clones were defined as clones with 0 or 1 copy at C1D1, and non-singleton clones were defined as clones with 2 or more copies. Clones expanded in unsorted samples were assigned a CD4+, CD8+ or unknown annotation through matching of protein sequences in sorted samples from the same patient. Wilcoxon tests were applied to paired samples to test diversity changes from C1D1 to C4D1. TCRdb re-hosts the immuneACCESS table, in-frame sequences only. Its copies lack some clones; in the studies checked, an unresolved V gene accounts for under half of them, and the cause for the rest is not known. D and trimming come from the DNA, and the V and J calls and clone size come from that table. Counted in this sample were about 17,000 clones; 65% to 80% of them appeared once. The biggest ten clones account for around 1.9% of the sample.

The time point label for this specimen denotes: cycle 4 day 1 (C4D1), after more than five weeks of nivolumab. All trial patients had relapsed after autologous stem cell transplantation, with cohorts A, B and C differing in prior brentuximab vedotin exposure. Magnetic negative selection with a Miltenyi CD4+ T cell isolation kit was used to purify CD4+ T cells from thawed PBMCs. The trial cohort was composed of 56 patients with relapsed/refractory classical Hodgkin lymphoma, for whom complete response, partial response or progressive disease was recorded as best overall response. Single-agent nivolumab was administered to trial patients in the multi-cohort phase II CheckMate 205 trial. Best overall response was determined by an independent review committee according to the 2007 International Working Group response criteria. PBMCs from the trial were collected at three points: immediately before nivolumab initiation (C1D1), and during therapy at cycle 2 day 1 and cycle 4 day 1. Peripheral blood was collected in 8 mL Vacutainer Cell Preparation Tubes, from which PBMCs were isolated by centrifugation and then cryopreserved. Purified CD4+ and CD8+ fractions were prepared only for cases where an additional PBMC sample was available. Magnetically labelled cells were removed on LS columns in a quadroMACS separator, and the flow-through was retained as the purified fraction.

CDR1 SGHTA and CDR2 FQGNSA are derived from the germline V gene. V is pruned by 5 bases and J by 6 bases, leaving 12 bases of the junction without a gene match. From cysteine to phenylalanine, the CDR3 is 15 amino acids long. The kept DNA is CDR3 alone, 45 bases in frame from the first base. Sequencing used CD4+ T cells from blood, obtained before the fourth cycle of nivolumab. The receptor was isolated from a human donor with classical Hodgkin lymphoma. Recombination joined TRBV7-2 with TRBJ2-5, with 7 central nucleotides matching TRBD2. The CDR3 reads CASSLPGGRAQTQYF. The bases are TGTGCCAGCAGCCTCCCGGGGGGACGGGCGCAGACCCAGTACTTC.